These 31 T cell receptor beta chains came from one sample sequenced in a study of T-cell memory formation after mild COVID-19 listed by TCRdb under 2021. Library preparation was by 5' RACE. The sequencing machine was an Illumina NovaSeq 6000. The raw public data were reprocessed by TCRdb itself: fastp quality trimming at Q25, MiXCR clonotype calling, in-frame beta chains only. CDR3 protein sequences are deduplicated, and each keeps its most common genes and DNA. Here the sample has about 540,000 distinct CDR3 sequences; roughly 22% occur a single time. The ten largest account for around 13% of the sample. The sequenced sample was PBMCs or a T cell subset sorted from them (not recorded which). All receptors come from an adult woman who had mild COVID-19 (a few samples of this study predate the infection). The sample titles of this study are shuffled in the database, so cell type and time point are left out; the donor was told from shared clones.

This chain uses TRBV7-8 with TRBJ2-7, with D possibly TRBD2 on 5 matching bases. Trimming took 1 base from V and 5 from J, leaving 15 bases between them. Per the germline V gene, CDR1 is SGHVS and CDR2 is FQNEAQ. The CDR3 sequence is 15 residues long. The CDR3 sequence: CASSLVGTRGHEQYF. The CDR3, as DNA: TGTGCCAGCAGCTTAGTGGGTACCCGCGGGCACGAGCAGTACTTC.

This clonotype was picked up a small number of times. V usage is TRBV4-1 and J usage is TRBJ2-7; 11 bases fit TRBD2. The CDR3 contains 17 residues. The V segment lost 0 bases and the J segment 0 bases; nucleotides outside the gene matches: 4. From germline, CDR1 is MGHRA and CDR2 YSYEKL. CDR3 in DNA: TGCGCCAGCAGCCAAGATCCTAGCGGGGGGATCTCCTACGAGCAGTACTTC. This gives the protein CASSQDPSGGISYEQYF.

CDR3 DNA sequence: TGTGCCAGCAGTCGACAGGGAAGGGGCTATGGCTACACCTTC. It translates to CASSRQGRGYGYTF. The chain recombines TRBV27 with TRBJ1-2; TRBD1 agrees at 7 bases. This CDR3 contains 14 residues. Trimming at V came to 5 bases and at J to 4 bases, leaving 7 bases not matched to a gene. Germline lookup yields CDR1 MNHEY and CDR2 SMNVEV (reference sequence).

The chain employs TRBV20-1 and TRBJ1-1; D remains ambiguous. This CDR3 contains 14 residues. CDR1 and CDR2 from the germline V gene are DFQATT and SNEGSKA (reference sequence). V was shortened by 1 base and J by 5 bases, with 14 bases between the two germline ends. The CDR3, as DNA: TGCAGTGCTAGAGGGTTTCAGAGTGGAACTGAAGCTTTCTTT. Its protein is CSARGFQSGTEAFF.

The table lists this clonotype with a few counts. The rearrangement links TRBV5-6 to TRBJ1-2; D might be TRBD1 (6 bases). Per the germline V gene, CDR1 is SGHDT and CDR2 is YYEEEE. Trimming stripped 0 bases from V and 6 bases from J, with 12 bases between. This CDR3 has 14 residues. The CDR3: CASSLATGRDGYTF. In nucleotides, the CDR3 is TGTGCCAGCAGCTTGGCCACAGGGAGGGATGGCTACACCTTC.

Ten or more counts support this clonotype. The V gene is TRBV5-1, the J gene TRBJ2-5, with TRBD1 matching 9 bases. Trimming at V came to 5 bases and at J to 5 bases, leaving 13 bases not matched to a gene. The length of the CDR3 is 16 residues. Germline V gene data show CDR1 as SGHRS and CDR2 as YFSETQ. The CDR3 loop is CASSQTPTGGQETQYF. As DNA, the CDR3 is TGCGCCAGCAGTCAAACGCCCACAGGGGGCCAGGAGACCCAGTACTTC. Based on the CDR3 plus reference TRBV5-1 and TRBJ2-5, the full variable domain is KAGVTQTPRYLIKTRGQQVTLSCSPISGHRSVSWYQQTPGQGLQFLFEYFSETQRNKGNFPGRFSGRQFSNSRSEMNVSTLELGDSALYLCASSQTPTGGQETQYFGPGTRLLVL.

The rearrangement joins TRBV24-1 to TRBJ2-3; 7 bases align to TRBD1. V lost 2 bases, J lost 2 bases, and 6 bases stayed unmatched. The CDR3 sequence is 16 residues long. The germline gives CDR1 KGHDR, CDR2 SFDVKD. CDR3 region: CATSDYTGAPTDTQYF. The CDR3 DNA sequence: TGTGCCACCAGTGATTATACAGGGGCCCCCACAGATACGCAGTATTTT.

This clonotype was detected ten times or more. The CDR3 DNA reads as TGTGCCACCAGTGATTTATCCATCAATCAGCCCCAGCATTTT. Translating gives CATSDLSINQPQHF. The chain joins TRBV24-1 to TRBJ1-5, with D uncertain. This CDR3 is built from 14 residues. With 1 base removed from V and 3 bases from J, the gap between germline ends came to 6 bases. Germline V gene sequence: CDR1 KGHDR, CDR2 SFDVKD.

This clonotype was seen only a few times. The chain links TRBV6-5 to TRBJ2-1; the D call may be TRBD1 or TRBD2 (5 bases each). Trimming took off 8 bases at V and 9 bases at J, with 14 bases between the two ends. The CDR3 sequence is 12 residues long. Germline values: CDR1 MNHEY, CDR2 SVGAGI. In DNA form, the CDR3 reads TGTGCCAGCCGCCTCTCTGGGGGTGAGCAGTTCTTC. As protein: CASRLSGGEQFF.

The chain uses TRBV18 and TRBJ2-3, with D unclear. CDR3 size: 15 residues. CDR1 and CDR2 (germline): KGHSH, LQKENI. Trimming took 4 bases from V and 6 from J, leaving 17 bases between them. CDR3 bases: TGTGCCAGCTCACGAATCGACGCAGGTCAGGATACGCAGTATTTT. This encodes CASSRIDAGQDTQYF.

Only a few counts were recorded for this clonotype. CDR3 residues: CSVEGVETQYF. The CDR3 DNA is TGCAGCGTTGAGGGAGTGGAGACCCAGTACTTC. The rearrangement uses TRBV29-1 and TRBJ2-5, with D possibly matching TRBD2 (5 bases). Germline CDR1 SQVTM, CDR2 ANQGSEA. Trimming shortened V by 3 bases and J by 5 bases, and 7 bases separated the two germline ends. The CDR3 has 11 residues.

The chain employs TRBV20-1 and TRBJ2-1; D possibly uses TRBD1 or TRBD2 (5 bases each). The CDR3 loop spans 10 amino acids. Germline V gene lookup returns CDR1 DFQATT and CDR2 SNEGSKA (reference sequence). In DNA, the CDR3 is TGCAGCTCGGGACGCAATGAGCAGTTCTTC. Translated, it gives CSSGRNEQFF.

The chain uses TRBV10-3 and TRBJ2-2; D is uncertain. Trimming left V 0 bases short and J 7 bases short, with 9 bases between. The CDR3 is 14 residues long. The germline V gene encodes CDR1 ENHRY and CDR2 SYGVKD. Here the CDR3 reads CAISESGFHGELFF. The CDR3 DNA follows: TGTGCCATCAGTGAGTCGGGCTTTCACGGGGAGCTGTTTTTT.

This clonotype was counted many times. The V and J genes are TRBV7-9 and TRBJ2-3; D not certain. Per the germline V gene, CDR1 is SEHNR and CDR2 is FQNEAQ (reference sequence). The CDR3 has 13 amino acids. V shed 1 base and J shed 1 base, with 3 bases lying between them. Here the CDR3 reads CASSLDGTDTQYF. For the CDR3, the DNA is TGTGCCAGCAGCTTAGACGGCACAGATACGCAGTATTTT.

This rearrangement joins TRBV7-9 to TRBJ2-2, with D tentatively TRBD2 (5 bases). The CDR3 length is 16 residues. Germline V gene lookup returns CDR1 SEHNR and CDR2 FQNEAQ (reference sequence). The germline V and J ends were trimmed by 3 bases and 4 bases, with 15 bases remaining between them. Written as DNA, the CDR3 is TGTGCCAGCAGCTTCCTCCCGGGGTTCAGCACCGGGGAGCTGTTTTTT. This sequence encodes CASSFLPGFSTGELFF. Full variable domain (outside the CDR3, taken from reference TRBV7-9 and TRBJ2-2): DTGVSQNPRHKITKRGQNVTFRCDPISEHNRLYWYRQTLGQGPEFLTYFQNEAQLEKSRLLSDRFSAERPKGSFSTLEIQRTEQGDSAMYLCASSFLPGFSTGELFFGEGSRLTVL.

Written as DNA, the CDR3 is TGCAGCGTCCGACTAGCGGGAGGGTCTAGCGGCGAGCAGTACTTC. Residues: CSVRLAGGSSGEQYF. This rearrangement joins TRBV29-1 to TRBJ2-7, with 14 bases that match TRBD2. The CDR3 contains 15 residues. Germline V gene data show CDR1 as SQVTM and CDR2 as ANQGSEA. V trimming: 6 bases; J trimming: 6 bases; junction bases outside the gene matches: 10.

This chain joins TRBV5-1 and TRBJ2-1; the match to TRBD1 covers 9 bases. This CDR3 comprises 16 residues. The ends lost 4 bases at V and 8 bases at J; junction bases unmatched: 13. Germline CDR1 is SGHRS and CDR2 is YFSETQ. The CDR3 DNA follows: TGCGCCAGCAGCGGTGAATGGGGACAGGGCCGTCATGAGCAGTTCTTC. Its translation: CASSGEWGQGRHEQFF.

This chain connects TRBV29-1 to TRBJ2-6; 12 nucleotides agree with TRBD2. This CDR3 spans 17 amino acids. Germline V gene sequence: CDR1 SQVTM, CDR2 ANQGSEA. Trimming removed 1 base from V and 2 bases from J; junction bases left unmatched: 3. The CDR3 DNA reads TGCAGCGTTGAAGGGACTAGCGGGATGACTGGGGCCAACGTCCTGACTTTC. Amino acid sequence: CSVEGTSGMTGANVLTF.

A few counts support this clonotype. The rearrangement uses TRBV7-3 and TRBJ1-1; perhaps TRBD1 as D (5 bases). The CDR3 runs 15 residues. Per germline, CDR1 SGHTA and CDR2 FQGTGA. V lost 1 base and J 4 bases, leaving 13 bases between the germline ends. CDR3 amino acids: CASSLSSAGGTEAFF. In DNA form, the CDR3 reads TGTGCCAGCAGCTTAAGTTCAGCTGGGGGCACTGAAGCTTTCTTT.

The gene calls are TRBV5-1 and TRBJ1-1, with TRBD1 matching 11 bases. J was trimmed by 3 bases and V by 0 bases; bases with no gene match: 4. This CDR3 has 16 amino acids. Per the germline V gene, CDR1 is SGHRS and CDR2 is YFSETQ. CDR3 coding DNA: TGCGCCAGCAGCTTGGGGACAGGGGGCCAGGACACTGAAGCTTTCTTT. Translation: CASSLGTGGQDTEAFF.

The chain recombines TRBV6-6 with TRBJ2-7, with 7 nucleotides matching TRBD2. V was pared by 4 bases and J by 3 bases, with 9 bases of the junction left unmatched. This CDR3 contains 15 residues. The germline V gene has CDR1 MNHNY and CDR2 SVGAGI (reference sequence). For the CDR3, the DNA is TGTGCCAGCAGTTCTAAGGGGAGGGCCGGCTACGAGCAGTACTTC. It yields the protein CASSSKGRAGYEQYF.

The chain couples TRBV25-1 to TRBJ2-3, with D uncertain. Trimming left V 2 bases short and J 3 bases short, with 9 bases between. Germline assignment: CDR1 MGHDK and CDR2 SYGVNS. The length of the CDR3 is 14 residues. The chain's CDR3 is CASSEDLVTDTQYF. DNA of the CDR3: TGTGCCAGCAGTGAAGACTTAGTTACAGATACGCAGTATTTT.

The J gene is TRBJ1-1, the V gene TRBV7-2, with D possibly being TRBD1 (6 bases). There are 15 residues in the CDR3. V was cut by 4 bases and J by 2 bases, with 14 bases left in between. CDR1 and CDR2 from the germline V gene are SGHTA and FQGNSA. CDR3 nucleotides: TGTGCCAGCAGCTACCTAGGACAGACTAACACTGAAGCTTTCTTT. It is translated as CASSYLGQTNTEAFF.

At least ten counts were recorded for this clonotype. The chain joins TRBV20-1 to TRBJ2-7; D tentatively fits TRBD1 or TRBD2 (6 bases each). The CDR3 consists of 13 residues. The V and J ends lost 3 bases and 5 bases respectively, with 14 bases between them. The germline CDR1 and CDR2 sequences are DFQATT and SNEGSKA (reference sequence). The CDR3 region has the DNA TGCAGTGCTAGTAAACAGGGAGGCGACGAGCAGTACTTC. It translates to CSASKQGGDEQYF.

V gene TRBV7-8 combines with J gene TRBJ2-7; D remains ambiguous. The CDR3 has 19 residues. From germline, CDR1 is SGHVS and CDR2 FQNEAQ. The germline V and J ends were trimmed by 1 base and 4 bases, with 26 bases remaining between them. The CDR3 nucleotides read TGTGCCAGCAGCTTAGAAGAAGATCCTGTCCCCCAGGAGTGGTACGAGCAGTACTTC. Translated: CASSLEEDPVPQEWYEQYF. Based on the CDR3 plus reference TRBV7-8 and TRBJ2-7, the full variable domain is GAGVSQSPRYKVAKRGQDVALRCDPISGHVSLFWYQQALGQGPEFLTYFQNEAQLDKSGLPSDRFFAERPEGSVSTLKIQRTQQEDSAVYLCASSLEEDPVPQEWYEQYFGPGTRLTVT.

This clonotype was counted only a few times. CDR3 nucleotides: TGTGCCAGCAGTTACGGATACAGCGGGAGAGGCTACGAGCAGTACTTC. This gives the protein CASSYGYSGRGYEQYF. V is TRBV6-5 and J is TRBJ2-7; TRBD2 matches at 8 bases. Germline V CDR1 and CDR2: MNHEY, SVGAGI. V shed 2 bases, J shed 3 bases, and the junction held 9 bases outside the gene matches. The CDR3 covers 16 residues.

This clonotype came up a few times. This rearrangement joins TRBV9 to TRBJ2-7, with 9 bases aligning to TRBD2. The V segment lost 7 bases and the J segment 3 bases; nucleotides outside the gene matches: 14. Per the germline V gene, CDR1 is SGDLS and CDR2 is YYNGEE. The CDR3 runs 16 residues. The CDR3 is CASSTTAASGVYEQYF. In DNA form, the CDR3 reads TGTGCCAGCTCCACAACGGCAGCTAGCGGGGTCTACGAGCAGTACTTC.

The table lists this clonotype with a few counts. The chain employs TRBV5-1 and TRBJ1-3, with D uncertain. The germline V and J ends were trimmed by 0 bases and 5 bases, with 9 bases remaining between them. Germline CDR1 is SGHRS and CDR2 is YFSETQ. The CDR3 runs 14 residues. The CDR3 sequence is CASSLGAGRNTIYF. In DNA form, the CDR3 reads TGCGCCAGCAGCTTGGGTGCCGGAAGAAACACCATATATTTT.

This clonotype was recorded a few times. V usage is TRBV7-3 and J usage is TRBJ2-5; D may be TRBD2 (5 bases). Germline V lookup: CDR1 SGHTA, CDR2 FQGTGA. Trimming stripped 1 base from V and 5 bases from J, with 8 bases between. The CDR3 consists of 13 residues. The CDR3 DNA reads TGTGCCAGCAGCTTAAGGACGGGGGAGACCCAGTACTTC. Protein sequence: CASSLRTGETQYF.

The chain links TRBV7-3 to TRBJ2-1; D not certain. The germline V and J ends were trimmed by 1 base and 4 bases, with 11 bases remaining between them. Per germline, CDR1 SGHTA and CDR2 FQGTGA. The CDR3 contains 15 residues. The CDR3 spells CASSLKASLYNEQFF. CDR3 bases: TGTGCCAGCAGCTTAAAAGCGAGCTTGTACAATGAGCAGTTCTTC. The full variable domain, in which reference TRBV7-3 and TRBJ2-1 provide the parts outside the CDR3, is GAGVSQTPSNKVTEKGKYVELRCDPISGHTALYWYRQSLGQGPEFLIYFQGTGAADDSGLPNDRFFAVRPEGSVSTLKIQRTERGDSAVYLCASSLKASLYNEQFFGPGTRLTVL.

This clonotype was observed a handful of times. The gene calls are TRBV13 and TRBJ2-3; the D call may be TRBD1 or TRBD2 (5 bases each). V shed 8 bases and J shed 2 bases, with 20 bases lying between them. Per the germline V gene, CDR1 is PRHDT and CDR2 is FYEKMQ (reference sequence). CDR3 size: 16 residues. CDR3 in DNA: TGTGCCAGCGGAAGATGGGACGACCCTTACACAGATACGCAGTATTTT. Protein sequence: CASGRWDDPYTDTQYF.